The rows below give T cell receptor beta chains drawn from one sample of a study of shared clonotypes between healthy human individuals. TCRdb's table, derived via immunoSEQ multiplex PCR, lists solely in-frame clones and lacks some. The sample shows about 610,000 clones, around 97% of them seen only once. Sequenced input: naive CD4+ T cells sorted from blood. The receptors derive from a woman in her 30s in good health. CDR3s include the opening cysteine and the closing phenylalanine or tryptophan. A D gene is named only where the DNA matches it firmly. Size values are once, few and many counts, or a class for expanded clones, and some rows have none.

V gene: TRBV7-9
clone size: -
J gene: TRBJ2-1
D gene: -
CDR3 protein: CASSLISVGVLRNEQFF
CDR3 DNA: TGTGCCAGCAGCTTAATTAGCGTTGGGGTTTTACGTAATGAGCAGTTCTTC

V gene: TRBV5-1
clone size: -
J gene: TRBJ1-2
D gene: -
CDR3 protein: CASSPDGHKDYYGYTF
CDR3 DNA: TGCGCCAGCAGCCCGGATGGACATAAGGACTACTATGGCTACACCTTC

V gene: TRBV27
clone size: -
J gene: TRBJ2-6
D gene: -
CDR3 protein: CASSFWGSGANVLTF
CDR3 DNA: TGTGCCAGCAGTTTCTGGGGCTCTGGGGCCAACGTCCTGACTTTC

V gene: TRBV4-1
clone size: -
J gene: TRBJ1-5
D gene: -
CDR3 protein: CASSQAGVSNQPQHF
CDR3 DNA: TGCGCCAGCAGCCAAGCTGGGGTTTCCAATCAGCCCCAGCATTTT

V gene: TRBV29-1
clone size: -
J gene: TRBJ1-2
D gene: -
CDR3 protein: CSVREYGYTF
CDR3 DNA: TGCAGCGTTCGAGAATATGGCTACACCTTC

V gene: TRBV5-1
clone size: -
J gene: TRBJ2-7
D gene: TRBD2
CDR3 protein: CASSLAEVSGISYEQYF
CDR3 DNA: TGCGCCAGCAGCTTGGCCGAAGTTAGCGGGATCTCCTACGAGCAGTACTTC

V gene: TRBV4-2
clone size: -
J gene: TRBJ2-3
D gene: TRBD2
CDR3 protein: CASSEQPGGGADTQYF
CDR3 DNA: TGTGCCAGCAGCGAACAGCCCGGGGGGGGCGCAGATACGCAGTATTTT

V gene: TRBV5-4
clone size: -
J gene: TRBJ1-2
D gene: -
CDR3 protein: CASSPTLFTPVYGYTF
CDR3 DNA: TGTGCCAGCAGCCCAACCCTATTTACACCCGTCTATGGCTACACCTTC

V gene: TRBV18
clone size: -
J gene: TRBJ2-3
D gene: TRBD2
CDR3 protein: CASSPLGSGSADTQYF
CDR3 DNA: TGTGCCAGCTCACCACTTGGTAGCGGGAGTGCAGATACGCAGTATTTT

V gene: TRBV28
clone size: -
J gene: TRBJ2-6
D gene: -
CDR3 protein: CASHPDSGANVLTF
CDR3 DNA: TGTGCGAGCCATCCAGACTCTGGGGCCAACGTCCTGACTTTC

V gene: TRBV7-6
clone size: -
J gene: TRBJ2-2
D gene: -
CDR3 protein: CASSTAFPGGELFF
CDR3 DNA: TGTGCCAGCAGCACCGCTTTCCCGGGCGGGGAGCTGTTTTTT

V gene: TRBV10-2
clone size: -
J gene: TRBJ2-3
D gene: TRBD2
CDR3 protein: CASSVGLAVLTDTQYF
CDR3 DNA: TGCGCCAGCAGTGTAGGGCTAGCGGTACTCACAGATACGCAGTATTTT

V gene: TRBV7-9
clone size: -
J gene: TRBJ1-2
D gene: TRBD1
CDR3 protein: CASGIEGQTYGYTF
CDR3 DNA: TGTGCCAGCGGTATTGAGGGACAGACCTATGGCTACACCTTC

V gene: TRBV19
clone size: -
J gene: TRBJ1-2
D gene: TRBD1
CDR3 protein: CASSIRTGLYTF
CDR3 DNA: TGTGCCAGTAGTATTCGGACAGGACTCTACACCTTC

V gene: TRBV25-1
clone size: -
J gene: TRBJ1-1
D gene: -
CDR3 protein: CASRVEHKNTEAFF
CDR3 DNA: TGTGCCAGCAGGGTGGAACACAAGAACACTGAAGCTTTCTTT

V gene: TRBV28
clone size: -
J gene: TRBJ2-5
D gene: -
CDR3 protein: CASRQRTETQYF
CDR3 DNA: TGTGCCAGCAGGCAGAGGACGGAGACCCAGTACTTC

V gene: TRBV29-1
clone size: -
J gene: TRBJ2-3
D gene: -
CDR3 protein: CSVEGWTSTDTQYF
CDR3 DNA: TGCAGCGTTGAAGGGTGGACTAGCACAGATACGCAGTATTTT

V gene: TRBV9
clone size: -
J gene: TRBJ2-2
D gene: -
CDR3 protein: CASSALSGPNTGELFF
CDR3 DNA: TGTGCCAGCAGCGCCCTCTCCGGGCCGAACACCGGGGAGCTGTTTTTT

V gene: TRBV15
clone size: once
J gene: TRBJ2-5
D gene: TRBD1
CDR3 protein: CATSRVLDRQETQYF
CDR3 DNA: TGTGCCACCAGCAGAGTTCTGGACAGGCAAGAGACCCAGTACTTC

V gene: TRBV6-5
clone size: -
J gene: TRBJ1-4
D gene: -
CDR3 protein: CASRLNSATNEKLFF
CDR3 DNA: TGTGCCAGCAGGCTCAACAGCGCAACTAATGAAAAACTGTTTTTT

V gene: TRBV29-1
clone size: -
J gene: TRBJ2-5
D gene: TRBD2
CDR3 protein: CSVEGLAGVGETQYF
CDR3 DNA: TGCAGCGTTGAGGGACTAGCGGGAGTAGGGGAGACCCAGTACTTC

V gene: TRBV2
clone size: once
J gene: TRBJ1-5
D gene: TRBD1
CDR3 protein: CASSSDRLDNQPQHF
CDR3 DNA: TGTGCCAGCAGTTCGGACAGGCTGGACAATCAGCCCCAGCATTTT

V gene: TRBV5-6
clone size: -
J gene: TRBJ2-1
D gene: -
CDR3 protein: CASSLGGTSYNEQFF
CDR3 DNA: TGTGCCAGCAGCTTGGGTGGGACTTCCTACAATGAGCAGTTCTTC

V gene: TRBV9
clone size: -
J gene: TRBJ2-7
D gene: TRBD1
CDR3 protein: CASSVGTGYTYEQYF
CDR3 DNA: TGTGCCAGCAGCGTAGGGACAGGTTATACCTACGAGCAGTACTTC

V gene: TRBV27
clone size: -
J gene: TRBJ2-1
D gene: -
CDR3 protein: CASSSPTRAINEQFF
CDR3 DNA: TGTGCCAGCAGTTCCCCGACAAGAGCGATCAATGAGCAGTTCTTC

V gene: TRBV28
clone size: -
J gene: TRBJ2-7
D gene: -
CDR3 protein: CASSPLTGRAEQYF
CDR3 DNA: TGTGCCAGCAGTCCCCTGACAGGTAGGGCCGAGCAGTACTTC

V gene: TRBV27
clone size: -
J gene: TRBJ2-2
D gene: -
CDR3 protein: CASTPTSTNTGELFF
CDR3 DNA: TGTGCCAGCACCCCGACTAGTACGAACACCGGGGAGCTGTTTTTT

V gene: TRBV11-2
clone size: -
J gene: TRBJ2-1
D gene: TRBD2
CDR3 protein: CASRLIAGGDEQFF
CDR3 DNA: TGTGCCAGCAGACTAATAGCGGGAGGTGATGAGCAGTTCTTC

V gene: TRBV7-3
clone size: -
J gene: TRBJ2-2
D gene: TRBD2
CDR3 protein: CASSPQAGVDTGELFF
CDR3 DNA: TGTGCCAGCAGCCCGCAAGCGGGAGTAGACACCGGGGAGCTGTTTTTT

V gene: TRBV19
clone size: -
J gene: TRBJ1-1
D gene: -
CDR3 protein: CASRRQRDTEAFF
CDR3 DNA: TGTGCCAGTAGACGGCAAAGAGACACTGAAGCTTTCTTT

V gene: TRBV7-8
clone size: -
J gene: TRBJ1-5
D gene: -
CDR3 protein: CASSLVPRQPQHF
CDR3 DNA: TGTGCCAGCAGCTTAGTCCCCAGGCAGCCCCAGCATTTT

V gene: TRBV28
clone size: -
J gene: TRBJ1-6
D gene: -
CDR3 protein: CASSLSGGGDSPLHF
CDR3 DNA: TGTGCCAGCAGTTTATCCGGGGGTGGCGATTCACCCCTCCACTTT

V gene: TRBV5-1
clone size: few
J gene: TRBJ2-5
D gene: -
CDR3 protein: CASSLVAAQETQYF
CDR3 DNA: TGCGCCAGCAGCTTGGTAGCCGCTCAAGAGACCCAGTACTTC

V gene: TRBV6-5
clone size: -
J gene: TRBJ2-5
D gene: -
CDR3 protein: CASSFNSVTKETQYF
CDR3 DNA: TGTGCCAGCAGCTTCAATAGCGTTACGAAAGAGACCCAGTACTTC

V gene: TRBV19
clone size: -
J gene: TRBJ1-2
D gene: -
CDR3 protein: CATNKGYYGYTF
CDR3 DNA: TGTGCCACAAACAAGGGTTACTATGGCTACACCTTC

V gene: TRBV27
clone size: once
J gene: TRBJ2-1
D gene: -
CDR3 protein: CASSFVLASRTEQFF
CDR3 DNA: TGTGCCAGCAGTTTTGTATTAGCTTCCCGTACTGAGCAGTTCTTC

V gene: TRBV14
clone size: -
J gene: TRBJ2-7
D gene: -
CDR3 protein: CASSRALGAYEQYF
CDR3 DNA: TGTGCCAGCAGCCGGGCCTTAGGCGCCTACGAGCAGTACTTC

V gene: TRBV4-2
clone size: -
J gene: TRBJ1-1
D gene: -
CDR3 protein: CASSQDQGIPEAFF
CDR3 DNA: TGTGCCAGCAGCCAAGATCAAGGTATTCCTGAAGCTTTCTTT

V gene: TRBV6-6
clone size: -
J gene: TRBJ2-2
D gene: TRBD1
CDR3 protein: CASSWTGPGELFF
CDR3 DNA: TGTGCCAGCAGTTGGACAGGCCCCGGGGAGCTGTTTTTT

V gene: TRBV10-2
clone size: -
J gene: TRBJ2-7
D gene: -
CDR3 protein: CASSDPGHSYEQYF
CDR3 DNA: TGCGCCAGCAGTGACCCCGGGCATAGTTACGAGCAGTACTTC

V gene: TRBV7-2
clone size: -
J gene: TRBJ2-3
D gene: -
CDR3 protein: CASSFATDTQYF
CDR3 DNA: TGTGCCAGCAGCTTCGCCACAGATACGCAGTATTTT

V gene: TRBV25-1
clone size: -
J gene: TRBJ2-7
D gene: -
CDR3 protein: CASSAGSPGSYEQYF
CDR3 DNA: TGTGCCAGCAGTGCGGGGTCCCCGGGGTCCTACGAGCAGTACTTC

V gene: TRBV6-1
clone size: -
J gene: TRBJ2-2
D gene: -
CDR3 protein: CASSEVGFNTGELFF
CDR3 DNA: TGTGCCAGCAGTGAAGTCGGGTTCAACACCGGGGAGCTGTTTTTT

V gene: TRBV7-2
clone size: -
J gene: TRBJ1-3
D gene: TRBD1
CDR3 protein: CASSLEGQRGGNTIYF
CDR3 DNA: TGTGCCAGCAGCTTAGAGGGACAGCGCGGCGGAAACACCATATATTTT

V gene: TRBV5-1
clone size: -
J gene: TRBJ2-3
D gene: -
CDR3 protein: CASSSQLGRDTQYF
CDR3 DNA: TGCGCCAGCAGCTCCCAGCTCGGGCGAGATACGCAGTATTTT

V gene: TRBV6-5
clone size: -
J gene: TRBJ2-2
D gene: TRBD2
CDR3 protein: CASRAGGNTGELFF
CDR3 DNA: TGTGCCAGCAGGGCGGGAGGAAACACCGGGGAGCTGTTTTTT

V gene: TRBV5-1
clone size: -
J gene: TRBJ2-5
D gene: TRBD2
CDR3 protein: CASSSPLAGLETQYF
CDR3 DNA: TGCGCCAGCAGCTCGCCTCTAGCGGGACTGGAGACCCAGTACTTC

V gene: TRBV2
clone size: once
J gene: TRBJ2-5
D gene: -
CDR3 protein: CASSPGEETQYF
CDR3 DNA: TGTGCCAGCAGTCCAGGGGAAGAGACCCAGTACTTC

V gene: TRBV4-1
clone size: -
J gene: TRBJ2-2
D gene: -
CDR3 protein: CASSHIYGELFF
CDR3 DNA: TGCGCCAGCAGCCACATTTACGGGGAGCTGTTTTTT

V gene: TRBV6-6
clone size: -
J gene: TRBJ2-7
D gene: TRBD2
CDR3 protein: CASSYEGGSKSYEQYF
CDR3 DNA: TGTGCCAGCAGTTACGAAGGCGGGAGTAAGTCCTACGAGCAGTACTTC